A single sample gave rise to the 13 T cell receptor beta chains below, sequenced in a study of tumor-infiltrating lymphocytes in primary liver carcinoma. Total RNA amounting to 450 to 550 ng was the source from which TCR beta cDNA was made with a constant-region primer. Nested multiplex PCR, run for three rounds with slightly modified ARM-PCR, yielded TCR beta libraries. TRBV1-TRBV30 forward and Cbeta reverse primers drove the first two approximately 10-cycle rounds. TCRdb re-called the multiplex PCR reads with MiXCR, one entry per CDR3 protein. The table includes 250,000 to 350,000 distinct CDR3 sequences, approximately 54% detected once. Germline DNA was also extracted, and blood RNA was taken from unsorted whole blood. The specimen sequenced was peripheral blood. These TCRs come from a young woman with primary liver carcinoma and hepatitis B virus infection.

V gene TRBV4-1 combines with J gene TRBJ2-7; 10 bases fit TRBD2. This CDR3 has 16 residues. The germline CDR1 and CDR2 sequences are MGHRA and YSYEKL. The trim removed 4 bases at V and 4 bases at J, leaving 10 bases unmatched. The CDR3 is CASSLSLAGKPYEQYF. As DNA, the CDR3 is TGCGCCAGCAGCCTATCACTAGCGGGAAAGCCTTACGAGCAGTACTTC.

This chain connects TRBV11-3 to TRBJ2-1, with TRBD1 identical over 8 bases. CDR1 is SGHNT, CDR2 YENEEA, per germline. The J segment lost 9 bases and the V segment lost 9 bases, leaving 16 bases of the junction unmatched. This CDR3 spans 15 amino acids. DNA of the CDR3: TGTGCCAGTAGCGCTGGACAGGGCCCATTTACTGAGCAGTTCTTC. Its translation is CASSAGQGPFTEQFF.

With regard to this clonotype: A read error is likely, as this CDR3 ends without the conserved phenylalanine or tryptophan. The rearrangement links TRBV12-3 or TRBV12-4 to TRBJ2-3; weak D call: TRBD2 (6 bases). The CDR3 spans 16 residues. In nucleotides, the CDR3 is TGTGCCAGCAGCTCCAGGGTGGGGGGAACCACAGATACACAGTATATT. It is translated as CASSSRVGGTTDTQYI.

A word on this clonotype: Given a much more abundant clone one base away, this may be a read error. The rearrangement links TRBV29-1 to TRBJ2-3; 11 bases are shared with TRBD2. V trimming: 3 bases; J trimming: 1 base; junction bases outside the gene matches: 6. The CDR3 extends over 16 amino acids. Germline V lookup: CDR1 SQVTM, CDR2 ANQGSEA. The CDR3 bases are TGCAGCGTTGAGACTAGCGGGATGGGTGGCACAGATACGCAGTATTTT. The encoded protein is CSVETSGMGGTDTQYF.

The chain carries TRBV12-3 or TRBV12-4 and TRBJ2-2; D may correspond to TRBD1 or TRBD2 (5 bases each). This CDR3 comprises 13 residues. The V and J ends lost 7 bases and 4 bases respectively, with 10 bases between them. As DNA, the CDR3 is TGTGCCAGCAAGGGGACGAGCACCGGGGAGCTGTTTTTT. It yields the protein CASKGTSTGELFF.

This clonotype has ten or more counts. This sequence joins TRBV4-3 and TRBJ2-7, with 8 bases lining up with TRBD1. The J segment lost 2 bases and the V segment lost 1 base, leaving 7 bases of the junction unmatched. CDR3 size: 16 residues. Germline V gene lookup returns CDR1 LGHNA and CDR2 YSLEER. In DNA, the CDR3 is TGCGCCAGCAGCCAAGGGCGCAGGGGGCTAGCCTACGAGCAGTACTTC. Its translation is CASSQGRRGLAYEQYF.

Regarding this clonotype: The final CDR3 position lacks the conserved phenylalanine or tryptophan, pointing to a likely read error. This chain links TRBV28 with TRBJ2-1, with 13 nucleotides matching TRBD2. With 1 base clipped from V and 9 bases from J, the junction kept 9 bases outside the gene matches. CDR1 is MDHEN and CDR2 is SYDVKM in the germline V gene. This CDR3 spans 17 amino acids. The DNA for the CDR3 is TGTGCCAGCAGTTTATCCGGACTAGCGGGAGTAGCGGGTGAGCAGTTCTAC. This codes for CASSLSGLAGVAGEQFY.

This clonotype was seen repeatedly, ten times or more. The chain employs TRBV7-9 and TRBJ2-7; the D is unclear. Trimming removed 1 base from V and 0 bases from J, with 16 bases in between. The CDR3 runs to 17 residues. Germline V CDR1 and CDR2: SEHNR, FQNEAQ (reference sequence). The CDR3 nucleotides are TGTGCCAGCAGCTTAGGGTCGGAAGGGCCGAGCTCCTACGAGCAGTACTTC. Translating gives CASSLGSEGPSSYEQYF.

This clonotype came up many times. The DNA for the CDR3 is TGTGCCAGCAGCTTAACTAGCGGGGTCTCCTACAATGAGCAGTTCTTC. It yields the protein CASSLTSGVSYNEQFF. The gene calls are TRBV5-6 and TRBJ2-1; 10 bases are a match to TRBD2. The ends lost 2 bases at V and 0 bases at J; junction bases unmatched: 2. The CDR3 has 16 residues. The V gene's germline CDR1 is SGHDT and CDR2 YYEEEE.

Worth noting for this clonotype: One end of the junction varies from germline; a read error may be responsible. The rearrangement uses TRBV6-5 and TRBJ1-1; D is uncertain. CDR1 MNHEY and CDR2 SVGAGI come from the germline V gene. The CDR3 is 14 residues long. The DNA for the CDR3 is TGTGCCTGCAGTTTGCGGGCTCGGGGCACTGAAGCTTTCTTT. Amino acids: CACSLRARGTEAFF.

This clonotype was observed a handful of times. The CDR3 DNA follows: TGTGCCAGCAGCTTCGGACTAGCCGGAGAGACCCAGTACTTC. It yields the protein CASSFGLAGETQYF. V and J are TRBV7-9 and TRBJ2-5; 8 bases align to TRBD2. V lost 3 bases to trimming and J lost 4 bases; unmatched junction nucleotides: 4. The germline V gene has CDR1 SEHNR and CDR2 FQNEAQ (reference sequence). CDR3 length: 14 residues.

This chain links TRBV12-5 with TRBJ2-2, with D unresolved. Trimming stripped 0 bases from V and 4 bases from J, with 9 bases between. There are 15 residues in the CDR3. Germline loops: CDR1 LGHNT, CDR2 FRNRAP. CDR3 in DNA: TGTGCTAGTGGTTTGGTAACGGCGAGCACCGGGGAGCTGTTTTTT. Encoded protein: CASGLVTASTGELFF.

On this clonotype: Given a much more abundant clone one base away, this may be a read error. The chain carries TRBV4-3 and TRBJ2-1; 7 nucleotides agree with TRBD2. J gave up 0 bases and V 4 bases, and 3 bases lay outside the gene matches. CDR1 is LGHNA and CDR2 is YSLEER in the germline V gene. This CDR3 region has 15 residues. This CDR3 reads CASSREGYSYNEQFF. The CDR3 DNA sequence: TGCGCCAGCAGCCGGGAGGGCTACTCCTACAATGAGCAGTTCTTC.